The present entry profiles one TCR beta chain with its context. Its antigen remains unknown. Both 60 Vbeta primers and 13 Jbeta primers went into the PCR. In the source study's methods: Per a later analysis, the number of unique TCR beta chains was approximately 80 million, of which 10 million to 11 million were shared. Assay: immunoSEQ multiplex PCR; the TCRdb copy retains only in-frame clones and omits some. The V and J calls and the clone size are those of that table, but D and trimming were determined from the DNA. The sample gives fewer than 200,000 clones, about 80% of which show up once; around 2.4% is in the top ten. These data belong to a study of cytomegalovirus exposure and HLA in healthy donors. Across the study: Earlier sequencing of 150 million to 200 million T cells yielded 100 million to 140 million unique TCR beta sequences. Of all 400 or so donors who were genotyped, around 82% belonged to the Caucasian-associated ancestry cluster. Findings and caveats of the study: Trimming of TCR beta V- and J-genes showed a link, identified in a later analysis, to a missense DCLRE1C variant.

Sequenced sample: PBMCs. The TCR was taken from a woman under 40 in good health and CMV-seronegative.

The DNA for the CDR3 is TGTGCCAGCAGTTTACAGTTTGCTTACAATGAGCAGTTCTTC. It encodes CASSLQFAYNEQFF. This sequence joins TRBV27 and TRBJ2-1, with unresolved D. The CDR3 has 14 residues. The germline V and J ends were trimmed by 2 bases and 4 bases, with 9 bases remaining between them. Germline V gene lookup returns CDR1 MNHEY and CDR2 SMNVEV (reference sequence).